Listed below are T cell receptor beta chains from one sample, sequenced in a study of shared T cell receptors in the human thymus. The assay was immunoSEQ multiplex PCR, and TCRdb's table has in-frame clones only and misses some. The repertoire has about 660,000 clones, around 87% of them found once; the top ten carry about 0.0094%. This sample was shared with a second study, whose subject was human thymus T cells.

Source material: thymocytes. The receptors originated from a boy in the first two years of life with a congenital heart defect. CDR3s include the opening cysteine and the closing phenylalanine or tryptophan. D genes are given only for firm matches. The size of a clone is reported for some rows only, either as once, few or many, or as a class for expanded clones.

V	size	D	J	CDR3	DNA
TRBV5-1	once	.	TRBJ1-5	CASSLSGYSNQPQHF	TGCGCCAGCAGCTTGAGCGGATATAGCAATCAGCCCCAGCATTTT
TRBV5-1	.	.	TRBJ1-6	CASSLTGSSSPLHF	TGCGCCAGCAGCTTGACAGGGAGTAGTTCACCCCTCCACTTT
TRBV5-1	.	.	TRBJ2-3	CASSAALDPRGTDTQYF	TGCGCCAGCAGCGCAGCCCTCGACCCCAGGGGCACAGATACGCAGTATTTT
TRBV9	.	TRBD1	TRBJ1-1	CASSVGTGNTEAFF	TGTGCCAGCAGCGTAGGGACAGGGAATACTGAAGCTTTCTTT
TRBV6-1	once	.	TRBJ2-7	CARGGVVVGEQYF	TGTGCCAGAGGGGGTGTGGTCGTTGGGGAGCAGTACTTC
TRBV10-1	.	.	TRBJ2-7	CASSDGTNSYEQYF	TGCGCCAGCAGTGATGGGACAAACTCCTACGAGCAGTACTTC
TRBV5-4	.	TRBD2	TRBJ2-7	CASSLSGGASYEQYF	TGTGCCAGCAGCTTGAGCGGGGGGGCCTCCTACGAGCAGTACTTC
TRBV29-1	.	TRBD1	TRBJ2-7	CSVEKGDRGGEQYF	TGCAGCGTTGAAAAAGGGGACAGGGGTGGCGAGCAGTACTTC
TRBV5-1	.	.	TRBJ2-5	CASTGTNEETQYF	TGCGCCAGCACCGGGACAAATGAAGAGACCCAGTACTTC
TRBV27	.	.	TRBJ2-5	CASRTLRDTPKEEETQYF	TGTGCCAGCCGTACCCTCCGGGACACTCCCAAGGAGGAAGAGACCCAGTACTTC
TRBV14	.	.	TRBJ1-2	CASSHNPGDHYGYTF	TGTGCCAGCAGCCACAACCCAGGGGACCACTATGGCTACACCTTC
TRBV27	.	TRBD1	TRBJ1-1	CASSSPTGGNTEAFF	TGTGCCAGCAGTTCCCCGACAGGGGGTAACACTGAAGCTTTCTTT
TRBV2	.	.	TRBJ2-1	CASSEIGTGGGNNEQFF	TGTGCCAGCAGTGAAATTGGAACAGGGGGAGGGAACAATGAGCAGTTCTTC
TRBV2	.	TRBD2	TRBJ2-7	CASSIGTSGGLPTSSYEQYF	TGTGCCAGCAGTATAGGGACTAGCGGGGGGCTTCCAACCTCCTCCTACGAGCAGTACTTC
TRBV5-6	.	.	TRBJ1-4	CASSSPGQPTNEKLFF	TGTGCCAGCAGCTCACCAGGGCAGCCAACTAATGAAAAACTGTTTTTT
TRBV30	.	TRBD1	TRBJ2-7	CAWRTGSGTAIPYEQYF	TGTGCCTGGAGGACAGGGTCGGGGACCGCCATCCCTTACGAGCAGTACTTC
TRBV4-3	.	.	TRBJ2-3	CASSQDGGGADTQYF	TGCGCCAGCAGCCAAGACGGGGGTGGTGCAGATACGCAGTATTTT
TRBV5-4	.	TRBD1	TRBJ2-1	CASSLGRTGRDEQFF	TGTGCCAGCAGCTTGGGGAGGACAGGGCGGGATGAGCAGTTCTTC
TRBV11-2	.	.	TRBJ2-7	CASSLIQGSIHEQYF	TGTGCCAGCAGCTTAATCCAGGGGTCCATCCACGAGCAGTACTTC
TRBV13	few	.	TRBJ1-3	CASSATTGSGNTIYF	TGTGCCAGCAGCGCTACTACAGGCTCTGGAAACACCATATATTTT
TRBV7-9	.	TRBD1	TRBJ1-1	CASSSIFRDRGIMNTEAFF	TGTGCCAGCAGCTCGATTTTTCGCGACAGGGGAATAATGAACACTGAAGCTTTCTTT
TRBV29-1	once	.	TRBJ2-2	CSVEDRERNTGELFF	TGCAGCGTTGAAGATCGAGAACGTAACACCGGGGAGCTGTTTTTT
TRBV9	.	TRBD1	TRBJ1-2	CASSLGTVNGYTF	TGTGCCAGCAGCCTCGGGACAGTGAATGGCTACACCTTC
TRBV4-3	few	.	TRBJ1-3	CASSQAQGERLRNTIYF	TGCGCCAGCAGCCAAGCACAGGGAGAACGGCTAAGAAACACCATATATTTT
TRBV28	.	TRBD1	TRBJ1-2	CASSYSGTGGPYGYTF	TGTGCCAGCAGCTACTCCGGGACAGGGGGCCCCTATGGCTACACCTTC
TRBV15	.	TRBD1	TRBJ2-2	CATSRQIQGALNTGELFF	TGTGCCACCAGCAGACAAATACAGGGGGCGCTTAACACCGGGGAGCTGTTTTTT
TRBV7-6	once	.	TRBJ2-5	CASSLETQEETQYF	TGTGCCAGCAGCTTAGAAACGCAGGAAGAGACCCAGTACTTC